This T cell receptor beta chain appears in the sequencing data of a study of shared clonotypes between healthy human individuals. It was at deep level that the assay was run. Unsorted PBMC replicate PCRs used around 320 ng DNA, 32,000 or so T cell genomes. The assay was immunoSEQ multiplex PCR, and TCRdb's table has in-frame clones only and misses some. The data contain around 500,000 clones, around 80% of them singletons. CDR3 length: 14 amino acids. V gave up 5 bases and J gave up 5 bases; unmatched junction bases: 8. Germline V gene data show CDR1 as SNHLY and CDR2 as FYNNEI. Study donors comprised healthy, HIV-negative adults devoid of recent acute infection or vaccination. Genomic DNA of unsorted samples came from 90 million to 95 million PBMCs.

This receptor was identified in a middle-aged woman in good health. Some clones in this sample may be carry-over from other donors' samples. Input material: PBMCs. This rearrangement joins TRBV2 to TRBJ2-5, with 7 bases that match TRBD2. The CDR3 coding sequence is TGTGCCAGCAGTCGTCGGACTAGTCTGGAGACCCAGTACTTC. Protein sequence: CASSRRTSLETQYF.